This T cell receptor beta chain was obtained from a study of long-term antiretroviral therapy in people with HIV. Study summary: The oldest specimens predate the 2015 immediate-ART recommendation by about a decade.

Every participant with HIV received treatment in the United States. Every specimen held between 1-10 million cryopreserved PBMC. These were thawed and washed before DNA extraction. Whole-study results and caveats: Clones that had undergone expansion before ART dominated the repertoire at all time points.

V lost 0 bases, J lost 3 bases, and 19 bases stayed unmatched. Germline lookup yields CDR1 SGDLS and CDR2 YYNGEE. This CDR3 has 21 residues. Turning to this clone: Antigen specificity is unknown.

Version v3.0 of the immunoSEQ assay ran at survey level. Here immunoSEQ multiplex PCR was the method, and the copy in TCRdb shows in-frame clones only, minus some. This sample has roughly 45,000 clones; about 86% occur once, and the top ten carry under 3.5%. The sample in question was unsorted PBMCs, obtained 0.8 years after starting antiretroviral therapy. The gene calls are TRBV9 and TRBJ2-1; 9 bases match TRBD2. The receptor was isolated from a woman aged 18-30 years with HIV. CDR3 sequence (DNA): TGTGCCAGCAGCGTAGACCTAGGACCCGAAGGGACTAGCCAATTCTACAATGAGCAGTTCTTC. Amino acids: CASSVDLGPEGTSQFYNEQFF.